This T cell receptor beta chain was sequenced for a study of blood T cell repertoires in COVID-19. Across the study: Acute and convalescent COVID-19 samples came from the United States, Italy and Spain. Sample material is recorded as cDNA or gDNA derived from T cells, B-cell-depleted T cells, or PBMCs.

Methods used by the authors: Estimated nucleated cell counts came from reference gene primer amplification. Sequencing used immunoSEQ multiplex PCR; TCRdb keeps in-frame clones, though not all of them. That table is the source of V, J and clone size, and D and trimming were worked out from the DNA. The sample has about 35,000 clones, about 90% seen once; the top ten hold roughly two fifths. CDR3 length: 17 amino acids. The junction had 6 bases not matched to a gene; V was cut back by 1 base and J by 0 bases. Germline-derived CDR1 and CDR2 are KGHDR and SFDVKD. The source of this sequence is a human donor in a cohort sampled during active COVID-19. The rearrangement links TRBV24-1 to TRBJ2-3; 7 bases are a match to TRBD1. The sample consisted of peripheral blood. Here the CDR3 reads CATSDLSRQGSTDTQYF. CDR3 coding DNA: TGTGCCACCAGTGATTTATCCCGACAGGGAAGCACAGATACGCAGTATTTT.